This T cell receptor (beta chain) stems from a study of identical twins. Notes on the study in general: In monozygotic twins, models underestimated the sharing of out-of-frame TCR alpha.

Template switching added a universal primer site; cDNA carried unique molecular identifiers. TCRdb independently ran MiXCR on the 5' RACE reads; one entry per CDR3 protein. The table has hundreds of thousands of distinct CDR3 sequences, approximately 20% seen once. There are a few counts of this clonotype. Its cognate antigen is unknown. Healthy Caucasians alone served as donors. In addition, the sample was reused for a study of yellow fever vaccine responses in identical twins. As that study records: Each twin's T cell response to the vaccine was reported to look partly convergent and partly personalized.

Sequenced material: CD4+ T cells sorted from blood. The TCR was taken from a woman under 30 in good health.

The CDR3 coding sequence is TGTGCCAGCAGCCCCCACAGGGGGCTCCAGGACACTGAAGCTTTCTTT. The encoded protein is CASSPHRGLQDTEAFF. This chain connects TRBV3-1 to TRBJ1-1; 9 bases match TRBD1. V lost 4 bases and J lost 3; bases outside the gene matches: 9. Germline values: CDR1 LGHDT, CDR2 YNNKEL (reference sequence). The CDR3 has 16 residues. Combining the CDR3 with reference TRBV3-1 and TRBJ1-1 gives the whole variable domain DTAVSQTPKYLVTQMGNDKSIKCEQNLGHDTMYWYKQDSKKFLKIMFSYNNKELIINETVPNRFSPKSPDKAHLNLHINSLELGDSAVYFCASSPHRGLQDTEAFFGQGTRLTVV.